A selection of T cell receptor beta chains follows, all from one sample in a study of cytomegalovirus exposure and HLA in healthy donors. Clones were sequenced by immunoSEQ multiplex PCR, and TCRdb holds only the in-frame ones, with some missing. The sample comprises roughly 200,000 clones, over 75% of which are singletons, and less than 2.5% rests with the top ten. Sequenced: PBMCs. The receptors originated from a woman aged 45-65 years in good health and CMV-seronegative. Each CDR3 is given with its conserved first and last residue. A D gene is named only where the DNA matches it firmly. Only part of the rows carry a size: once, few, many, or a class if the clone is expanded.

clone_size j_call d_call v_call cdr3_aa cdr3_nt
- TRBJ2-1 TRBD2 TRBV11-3 CASSLVAGAKSEQFF TGTGCCAGCAGCTTAGTAGCGGGAGCAAAAAGTGAGCAGTTCTTC
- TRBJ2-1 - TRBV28 CASSLYEEVNEQFF TGTGCCAGCAGTTTATACGAGGAGGTCAATGAGCAGTTCTTC
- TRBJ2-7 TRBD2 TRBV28 CASSLAGGPGEQYF TGTGCCAGCAGTTTAGCGGGAGGGCCGGGGGAGCAGTACTTC
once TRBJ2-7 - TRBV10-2 CASSEGADEQYF TGCGCCAGCAGTGAGGGGGCGGACGAGCAGTACTTC
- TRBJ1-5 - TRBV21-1 CASSKGFGGQPQHF TGTGCCAGCAGCAAAGGCTTTGGAGGACAGCCCCAGCATTTT
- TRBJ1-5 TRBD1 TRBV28 CASSLGRLQGALSNQPQHF TGTGCCAGCAGTTTAGGTAGACTTCAGGGGGCTTTGAGCAATCAGCCCCAGCATTTT
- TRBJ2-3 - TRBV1 CTSSTYGLAGELVDTQYF TGCACCAGCAGTACATACGGACTAGCGGGAGAGCTAGTAGATACGCAGTATTTT
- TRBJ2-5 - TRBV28 CASSALLPETQYF TGTGCCAGCAGTGCCCTACTCCCTGAGACCCAGTACTTC
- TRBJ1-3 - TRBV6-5 CASSYARAGNTIYF TGTGCCAGCAGTTACGCGAGAGCTGGAAACACCATATATTTT
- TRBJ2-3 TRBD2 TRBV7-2 CASSLERFGGSLTDTQYF TGTGCCAGCAGCTTAGAAAGGTTTGGCGGGAGTTTAACAGATACGCAGTATTTT
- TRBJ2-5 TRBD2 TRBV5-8 CASSLYPGGRAVGETQYF TGTGCCAGCAGCTTGTATCCCGGCGGGAGGGCCGTGGGAGAGACCCAGTACTTC
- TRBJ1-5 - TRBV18 CASSPRQGFNQPQHF TGTGCCAGCTCACCGCGGCAGGGGTTCAATCAGCCCCAGCATTTT
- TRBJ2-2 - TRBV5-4 CASRKRGGNANTGELFF TGTGCCAGCAGAAAGAGGGGGGGAAACGCGAACACCGGGGAGCTGTTTTTT